This entry lists 17 T cell receptor beta chains sequenced from one sample in a study of metastatic and nonmetastatic thyroid tumors. Every patient was untreated before thyroid surgery. MiXCR was used by TCRdb to re-call the PCR reads. The repertoire has 5,000 to 7,000 clones, about 35% of them found once; the top ten carry 20% to 25%. Specimen: adjacent normal tissue. These receptors came from a female donor with papillary thyroid cancer or a benign thyroid nodule (not recorded which). Some clones in this sample may be carry-over from other donors' samples.

This clone was seen only a few times. This chain joins TRBV6-1 and TRBJ1-1, with D possibly being TRBD1 (6 bases). Germline V gene sequence: CDR1 MNHNS, CDR2 SASEGT. The CDR3 is 13 residues long. Trimming took 6 bases from V and 3 from J, leaving 11 bases between them. The chain's CDR3 is CASRRDTYTEAFF. The CDR3, as DNA: TGTGCCAGCAGGCGGGACACCTACACTGAAGCTTTCTTT.

The gene calls are TRBV10-2 and TRBJ2-7; tentatively, D is TRBD1 (6 bases). V lost 4 bases and J lost 1, with 20 bases in between. The CDR3 totals 17 residues. The V gene's germline CDR1 is WSHSY and CDR2 SAAADI. CDR3 in amino acids: CASSVGGGAGMSYEQYF. CDR3 sequence (DNA): TGCGCCAGCAGTGTAGGGGGTGGGGCAGGGATGTCCTACGAGCAGTACTTC.

This clone was picked up a small number of times. This rearrangement joins TRBV12-3 or TRBV12-4 to TRBJ2-7; D gene uncertain. This CDR3 comprises 12 residues. The V end lost 4 bases, the J end lost 8 bases, and 12 bases lay between the germline ends. CDR3 bases: TGTGCCAGCAGTTCCGCGTACCCCCAGCAGTACTTC. Encoded protein: CASSSAYPQQYF.

This rearrangement joins TRBV6-1 to TRBJ2-5, with a tentative D call TRBD1 (6 bases). CDR1 is MNHNS and CDR2 is SASEGT in the germline V gene. This CDR3 is built from 12 residues. Trimming stripped 0 bases from V and 14 bases from J, with 13 bases between. CDR3 residues: CASSEAGTKCYF. The CDR3 DNA follows: TGTGCCAGCAGTGAAGCTGGGACAAAGTGCTACTTC.

This clone is medium-sized (0.01 to 0.1%) in the sample. The chain is built from TRBV12-3 or TRBV12-4 and TRBJ1-5; no clear D gene. The CDR3 is 13 amino acids. The V end was cut by 6 bases, the J end by 0 bases, with 6 bases between. CDR3: CASSRNSNQPQHF. In nucleotides, the CDR3 is TGTGCCAGCAGCCGTAATAGCAATCAGCCCCAGCATTTT.

The chain combines TRBV28 with TRBJ1-5; 9 bases align to TRBD1. With V trimmed by 3 bases and J by 2 bases, 8 bases remained unmatched. This CDR3 has 17 residues. Germline loops: CDR1 MDHEN, CDR2 SYDVKM. CDR3 DNA sequence: TGTGCCAGCAGTTTGGGGGACAGGGTTATAGGCAATCAGCCCCAGCATTTT. This sequence encodes CASSLGDRVIGNQPQHF. The whole variable domain, filled in from reference TRBV28 and TRBJ1-5, reads DVKVTQSSRYLVKRTGEKVFLECVQDMDHENMFWYRQDPGLGLRLIYFSYDVKMKEKGDIPEGYSVSREKKERFSLILESASTNQTSMYLCASSLGDRVIGNQPQHFGDGTRLSIL.

Worth noting for this clone: The conserved phenylalanine or tryptophan normally closing the CDR3 is absent here, so this likely arose from a read error. The chain links TRBV5-1 to TRBJ2-7, with a tentative D call TRBD1 (5 bases). The CDR3 extends over 13 amino acids. Germline loops: CDR1 SGHRS, CDR2 YFSETQ. V lost 4 bases and J lost 1, with 9 bases in between. CDR3 sequence (DNA): TGCGCCAGCAGCGGGGCAGGTTCCTACGAGCAGTACCTC. Translating it yields CASSGAGSYEQYL.

V is TRBV2 and J is TRBJ2-7; 7 bases align to TRBD1. Germline assignment: CDR1 SNHLY and CDR2 FYNNEI. The CDR3 has 14 residues. The J segment lost 6 bases and the V segment lost 10 bases, leaving 15 bases of the junction unmatched. As DNA, the CDR3 is TGTGCCATACTCCCCCGGGACAGTTCCGCCGAGCAGTACTTC. Amino acid sequence: CAILPRDSSAEQYF.

By frequency in the sample, this clone is large. The V call is TRBV7-6, the J call TRBJ1-1; 9 bases map to TRBD1. The CDR3 covers 15 residues. Germline CDR1 SGHVS, CDR2 FNYEAQ. V gave up 5 bases and J gave up 1 base; unmatched junction bases: 5. This CDR3 is CASSPTGGENTEAFF. The CDR3 bases are TGTGCCAGCAGCCCGACAGGGGGGGAGAACACTGAAGCTTTCTTT.

The CDR3 DNA reads as TGTGCCAGAGAGGACAGGTCAGGCTACGAGCAGTACTTC. This codes for CAREDRSGYEQYF. The rearrangement joins TRBV2 to TRBJ2-7, with TRBD1 identical over 7 bases. With 9 bases clipped from V and 3 bases from J, the junction kept 8 bases outside the gene matches. Germline V gene lookup returns CDR1 SNHLY and CDR2 FYNNEI. The CDR3 is made up of 13 amino acids.

By share, this clone ranks as medium-sized (0.01 to 0.1%). This rearrangement joins TRBV18 to TRBJ1-5; TRBD1 aligns across 7 bases. CDR3 length equals 14 residues. Trimming cost V 4 bases and J 6 bases; bases outside gene matches: 6. Germline V lookup: CDR1 KGHSH, CDR2 LQKENI. This CDR3 is CASSLNRGTQPQHF. The DNA for the CDR3 is TGTGCCAGCTCACTCAACAGGGGAACTCAGCCCCAGCATTTT.

This clone is deemed medium-sized. Other DNA sequences of this sample code for an identical CDR3. This chain uses TRBV15 with TRBJ2-5; no clear D. This CDR3 comprises 12 residues. V lost 4 bases, J lost 4 bases, and 7 bases lay in between. Germline CDR1 LNHNV, CDR2 YYDKDF (reference sequence). DNA for the CDR3: TGTGCCACCAGCACCTGGGGAGAGACCCAGTACTTC. This codes for CATSTWGETQYF.

This clone was counted a few times. The chain has TRBV6-5 and TRBJ2-3; D call uncertain. Germline CDR1 is MNHEY and CDR2 is SVGAGI. The CDR3 sequence is 15 residues long. The germline V and J ends were trimmed by 2 bases and 1 base, with 10 bases remaining between them. CDR3 nucleotide sequence: TGTGCCAGCAGTTACGCCCGACTGGGCACAGATACGCAGTATTTT. Translating gives CASSYARLGTDTQYF.

This clone was detected a few times. V is TRBV19 and J is TRBJ2-2, with no clear D. Germline-derived CDR1 and CDR2 are LNHDA and SQIVND (reference sequence). V was cut by 4 bases and J by 0 bases, with 6 bases left in between. The length of the CDR3 is 14 residues. The chain's CDR3 is CASSKTPNTGELFF. The CDR3 DNA sequence: TGTGCCAGTAGTAAGACTCCGAACACCGGGGAGCTGTTTTTT.

V is TRBV7-9 and J is TRBJ1-2; tentative D call: TRBD1 (5 bases). Trimming took off 5 bases at V and 0 bases at J, with 10 bases between the two ends. CDR3 length: 14 amino acids. Germline assignment: CDR1 SEHNR and CDR2 FQNEAQ (reference sequence). The CDR3 nucleotides read TGTGCCAGCAGCCCGACAGCAACTAACTATGGCTACACCTTC. As protein: CASSPTATNYGYTF.

This clone occurred a few times. The chain recombines TRBV9 with TRBJ2-1; TRBD2 matches 12 bases. The V gene end was trimmed by 3 bases and the J gene end by 0 bases; junction bases not matched to a gene: 13. There are 20 residues in the CDR3. Germline loops: CDR1 SGDLS, CDR2 YYNGEE. CDR3 sequence (DNA): TGTGCCAGCAGCGGGCAGGCTAGCGGGGGGGGAAGCAGCTCCTACAATGAGCAGTTCTTC. Protein: CASSGQASGGGSSSYNEQFF.

The gene calls are TRBV7-2 and TRBJ2-7; D might be TRBD2 (6 bases). Trimming removed 0 bases at V and 0 bases at J, with 9 bases between. The germline V gene encodes CDR1 SGHTA and CDR2 FQGNSA. The CDR3 consists of 15 residues. CDR3 loop: CASSLAGSGSYEQYF. The CDR3 DNA reads TGTGCCAGCAGCTTAGCCGGTAGCGGCTCCTACGAGCAGTACTTC. The complete variable domain, with remaining parts taken from reference TRBV7-2 and TRBJ2-7, reads GAGVSQSPSNKVTEKGKDVELRCDPISGHTALYWYRQSLGQGLEFLIYFQGNSAPDKSGLPSDRFSAERTGGSVSTLTIQRTQQEDSAVYLCASSLAGSGSYEQYFGPGTRLTVT.